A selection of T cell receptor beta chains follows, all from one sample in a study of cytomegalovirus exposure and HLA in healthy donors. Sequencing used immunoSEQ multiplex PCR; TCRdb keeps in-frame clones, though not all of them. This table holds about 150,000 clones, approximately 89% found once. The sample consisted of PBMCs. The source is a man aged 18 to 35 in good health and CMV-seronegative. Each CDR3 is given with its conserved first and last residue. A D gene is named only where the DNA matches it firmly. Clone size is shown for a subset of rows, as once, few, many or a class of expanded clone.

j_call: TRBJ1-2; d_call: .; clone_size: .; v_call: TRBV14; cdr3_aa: CASSQDQGRRDGYTF; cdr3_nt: TGTGCCAGCAGCCAAGATCAGGGGCGGCGTGATGGCTACACCTTC
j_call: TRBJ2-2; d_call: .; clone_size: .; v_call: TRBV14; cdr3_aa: CASSRVTGSTGELFF; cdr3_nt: TGTGCCAGCAGCCGTGTTACAGGGAGCACCGGGGAGCTGTTTTTT
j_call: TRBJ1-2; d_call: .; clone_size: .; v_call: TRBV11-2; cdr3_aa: CASSSSPQVLNYGYTF; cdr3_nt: TGTGCCAGCAGCTCATCCCCACAGGTGCTTAACTATGGCTACACCTTC
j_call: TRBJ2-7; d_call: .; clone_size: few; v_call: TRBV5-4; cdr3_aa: CASSLELEEQYF; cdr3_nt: TGTGCCAGCAGTCTAGAGCTTGAGGAGCAGTACTTC
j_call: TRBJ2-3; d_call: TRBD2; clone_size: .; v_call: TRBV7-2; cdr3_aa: CASSLSTSGYPPDTQYF; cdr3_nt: TGTGCCAGCAGCTTATCCACTAGCGGGTACCCCCCAGATACGCAGTATTTT
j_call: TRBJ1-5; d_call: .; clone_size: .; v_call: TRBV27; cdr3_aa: CASSYSSNQPQHF; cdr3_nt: TGTGCCAGCAGTTACAGTAGCAATCAGCCCCAGCATTTT
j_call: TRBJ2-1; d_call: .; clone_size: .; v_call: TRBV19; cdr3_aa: CASSIDGSGNEQFF; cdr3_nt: TGTGCCAGTAGTATAGATGGTAGCGGTAATGAGCAGTTCTTC
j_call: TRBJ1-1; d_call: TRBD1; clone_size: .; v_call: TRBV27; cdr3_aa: CASSVQGARNTEAFF; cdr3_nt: TGTGCCAGCAGTGTGCAGGGGGCGCGGAACACTGAAGCTTTCTTT
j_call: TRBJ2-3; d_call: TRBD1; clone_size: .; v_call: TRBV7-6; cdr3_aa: CASSFRSGGPKSTDTQYF; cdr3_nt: TGTGCCAGCAGCTTTCGGTCAGGGGGCCCAAAAAGCACAGATACGCAGTATTTT
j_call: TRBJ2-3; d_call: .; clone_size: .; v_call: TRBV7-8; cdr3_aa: CASSPDLARLSTDTQYF; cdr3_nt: TGTGCCAGCAGCCCCGACCTAGCGAGACTAAGCACAGATACGCAGTATTTT
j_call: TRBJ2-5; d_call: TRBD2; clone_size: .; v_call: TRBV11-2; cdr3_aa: CASSGSSGGTETQYF; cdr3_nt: TGTGCCAGCAGCGGGAGTAGCGGGGGTACAGAGACCCAGTACTTC
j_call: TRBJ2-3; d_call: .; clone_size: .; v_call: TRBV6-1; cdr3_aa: CASTRDNTDTQYF; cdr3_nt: TGTGCCAGCACCCGGGACAACACAGATACGCAGTATTTT
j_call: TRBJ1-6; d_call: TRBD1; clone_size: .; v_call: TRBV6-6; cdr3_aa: CASSRRQGADNSPLHF; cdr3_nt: TGTGCCAGCAGTCGACGACAGGGGGCAGATAATTCACCCCTCCACTTT
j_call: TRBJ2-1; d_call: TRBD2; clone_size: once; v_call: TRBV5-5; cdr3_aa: CATAGLQYNEQFF; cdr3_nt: TGTGCCACCGCGGGACTACAATACAATGAGCAGTTCTTC
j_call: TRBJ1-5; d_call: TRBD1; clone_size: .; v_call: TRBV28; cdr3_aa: CASSLDRDQPQHF; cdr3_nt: TGTGCCAGCAGTCTTGACAGGGATCAGCCCCAGCATTTT
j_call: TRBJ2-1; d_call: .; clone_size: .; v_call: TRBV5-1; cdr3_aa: CASSLTGNSYNEQFF; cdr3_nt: TGCGCCAGCAGCTTGACAGGGAATTCTTACAATGAGCAGTTCTTC
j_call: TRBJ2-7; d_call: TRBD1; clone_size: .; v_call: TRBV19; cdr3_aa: CASSIATGTGPYEQYF; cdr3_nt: TGTGCCAGTAGTATAGCTACCGGGACAGGGCCCTACGAGCAGTACTTC
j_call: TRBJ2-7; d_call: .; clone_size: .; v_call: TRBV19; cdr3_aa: CASSTRDILYEQYF; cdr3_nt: TGTGCCAGTAGTACCCGGGACATCCTCTACGAGCAGTACTTC